The clone carrying this TCR beta chain has ten or more counts. Its antigen is currently unknown. TCRbeta libraries were built with three rounds of nested PCR, modified from ARM-PCR. TCRdb independently ran MiXCR on the multiplex PCR reads; one entry per CDR3 protein. The table shows around 82,000 distinct CDR3 sequences, with 70% to 90% occurring only once. The record originates from a study of tumor and adjacent non-tumor tissue in lung cancer. Points from the study as a whole: Tumor repertoires had a smaller top 100 clone share than normal lung. Tumor TCR diversity, when higher, was linked to shorter survival.

RNA was extracted from bulk tissue without any cell sorting. More than 3 cm separated this lung sample from the edge of the tumor. Chemotherapy-naive patients with new lung cancer underwent thoracic surgery in China, August–November 2014. This CDR3 spans 14 amino acids. Germline CDR1 reads DFQATT; CDR2 reads SNEGSKA (reference sequence). With 0 bases removed from V and 2 bases from J, the gap between germline ends came to 11 bases. The sample was distant non-tumor lung tissue. V is TRBV20-1 and J is TRBJ2-7; no definite D call. The clonotype was recovered from a man aged 60 to 75 with non-small cell lung cancer. The CDR3 nucleotides read TGCAGTGCTAGAGATCCCTGGGCAACCTACGAGCAGTACTTC. Protein sequence: CSARDPWATYEQYF.